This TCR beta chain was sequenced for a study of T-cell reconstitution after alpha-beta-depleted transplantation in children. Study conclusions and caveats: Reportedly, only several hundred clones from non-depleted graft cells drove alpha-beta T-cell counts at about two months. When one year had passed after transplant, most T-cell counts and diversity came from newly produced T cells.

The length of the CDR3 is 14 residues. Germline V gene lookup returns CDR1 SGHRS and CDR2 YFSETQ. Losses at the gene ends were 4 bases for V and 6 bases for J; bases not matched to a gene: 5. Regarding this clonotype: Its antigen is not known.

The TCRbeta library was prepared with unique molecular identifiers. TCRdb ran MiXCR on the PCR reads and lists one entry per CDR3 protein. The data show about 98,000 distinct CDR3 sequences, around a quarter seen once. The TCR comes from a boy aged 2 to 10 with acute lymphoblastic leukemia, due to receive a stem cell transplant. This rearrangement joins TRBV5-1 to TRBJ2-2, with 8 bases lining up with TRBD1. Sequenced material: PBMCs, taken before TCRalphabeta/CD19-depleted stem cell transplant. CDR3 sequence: CASSTRTGPGELFF. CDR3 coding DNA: TGCGCCAGCAGCACACGGACAGGGCCCGGGGAGCTGTTTTTT.